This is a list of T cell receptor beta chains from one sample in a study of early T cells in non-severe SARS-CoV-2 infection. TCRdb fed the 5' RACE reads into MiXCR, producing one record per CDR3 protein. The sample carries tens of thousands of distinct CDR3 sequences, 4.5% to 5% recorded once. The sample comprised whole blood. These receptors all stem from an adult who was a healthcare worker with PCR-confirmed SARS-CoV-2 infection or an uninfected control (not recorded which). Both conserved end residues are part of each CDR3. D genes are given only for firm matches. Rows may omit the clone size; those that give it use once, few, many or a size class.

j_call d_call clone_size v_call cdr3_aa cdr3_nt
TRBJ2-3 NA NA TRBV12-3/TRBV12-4 CASRKTVAPDTQYF TGTGCCAGCAGAAAGACTGTAGCCCCAGATACGCAGTATTTT
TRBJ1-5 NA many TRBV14 CASSQGTGRSHF TGTGCCAGCAGCCAAGGAACAGGCCGCTCGCATTTT
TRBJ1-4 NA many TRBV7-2 CASSLVGNEKLFF TGTGCCAGCAGCTTAGTTGGTAATGAAAAACTGTTTTTT
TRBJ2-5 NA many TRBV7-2 CASSLSLGETQYF TGTGCCAGCAGCTTGTCATTAGGAGAGACCCAGTACTTC
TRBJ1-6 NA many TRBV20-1 CSARDLAAYNSPLHF TGCAGTGCTAGAGATCTTGCGGCTTATAATTCACCCCTCCACTTT
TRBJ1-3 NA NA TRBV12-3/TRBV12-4 CASSFGRNTIYF TGTGCCAGCAGTTTTGGCCGAAACACCATATATTTT
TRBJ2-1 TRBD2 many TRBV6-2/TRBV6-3 CASQGLAGFNELFF TGTGCCAGCCAGGGACTAGCGGGGTTCAATGAGCTGTTCTTC
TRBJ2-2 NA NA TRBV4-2 CASSRQGSPNTGELFF TGTGCCAGCAGCCGGCAGGGGTCCCCGAACACCGGGGAGCTGTTTTTT
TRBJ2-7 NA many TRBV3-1 CASSQGHDPYEQYF TGTGCCAGCAGCCAAGGGCACGACCCCTACGAGCAGTACTTC
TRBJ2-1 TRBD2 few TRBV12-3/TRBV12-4 CASSSSSGYSYNEQFF TGTGCCAGCAGTTCGTCTAGCGGGTACTCCTACAATGAGCAGTTCTTC
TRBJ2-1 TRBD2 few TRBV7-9 CASSPPPGLAGDELSYNEQFF TGTGCCAGCAGCCCACCCCCGGGACTAGCGGGAGACGAGCTCTCCTACAATGAGCAGTTCTTC
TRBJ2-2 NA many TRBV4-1 CASSQQTGNTGELFF TGCGCCAGCAGCCAACAGACAGGGAACACCGGGGAGCTGTTTTTT
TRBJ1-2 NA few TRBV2 CASSSGSGYGYTF TGTGCCAGTTCGTCAGGGTCCGGCTATGGCTACACCTTC
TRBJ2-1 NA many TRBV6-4 CASSEEGGAGNEQFF TGTGCCAGCAGTGAGGAAGGGGGCGCGGGAAATGAGCAGTTCTTC
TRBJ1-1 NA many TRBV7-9 CASSHNPDSAEAFF TGTGCCAGCAGCCATAACCCCGATTCCGCTGAAGCTTTCTTT
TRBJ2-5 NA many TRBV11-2 CASSPPGRAETQYF TGTGCCAGCAGCCCCCCCGGCCGGGCGGAAACCCAGTACTTC
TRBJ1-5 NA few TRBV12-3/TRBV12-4 CASSLEGMGNQPQHF TGTGCCAGCAGTTTAGAGGGGATGGGCAATCAGCCCCAGCATTTT
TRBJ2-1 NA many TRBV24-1 CATSDFDEQFF TGTGCCACCAGTGATTTCGATGAGCAGTTCTTC
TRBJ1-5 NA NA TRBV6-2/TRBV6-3 CASRPDRPNFGNQPQHF TGTGCCAGCAGGCCAGACAGACCGAATTTTGGCAATCAGCCCCAGCATTTT
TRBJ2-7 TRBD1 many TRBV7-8 CASSTFSGQGPIEQYF TGTGCCAGCAGCACCTTTTCCGGACAGGGACCCATCGAGCAGTACTTC